This TCR beta chain emerged from a study of cytomegalovirus exposure and HLA in healthy donors. General study results and limits: An analysis done earlier found most TCR beta V segments productive about 87% or about 30% of the time. Per a later analysis, HLA-associated TCR beta chains showed more clonal expansion than other, equally common TCR beta chains. Later work found that TCR association rates differed between HLA loci; DRB1 had the most and HLA-C the fewest.

The CDR3 is 16 amino acids. Trimming cost V 3 bases and J 2 bases; bases outside gene matches: 4. Germline V gives CDR1 SGHDT, CDR2 YYEEEE. Vbeta (60) and Jbeta (13) primers were used in the PCR. The table came from immunoSEQ multiplex PCR; TCRdb's copy has only in-frame clones and leaves some out. The data hold approximately 100,000 clones, with under 80% observed a single time. Donors in the study were healthy people who gave bone marrow. This clone has more than one count but fewer than ten. Its antigen remains unknown. The V call is TRBV5-6, the J call TRBJ2-2; 10 nucleotides match TRBD1. What was sequenced was PBMCs. This TCR derives from a woman in her forties or fifties in good health and CMV-seropositive. The CDR3 coding sequence is TGTGCCAGCAGCTACCGGGACAGGGGTAACACCGGGGAGCTGTTTTTT. Amino acids: CASSYRDRGNTGELFF.